This T cell receptor beta chain was sequenced in a study of long-term antiretroviral therapy in people with HIV. Run at survey level, the immunoSEQ assay was version v3.0. Clones were sequenced by immunoSEQ multiplex PCR, and TCRdb holds only the in-frame ones, with some missing. Of over 35,000 clones listed, 75% to 90% were seen once; the top ten hold approximately 6.3%. Trimming took off 5 bases at V and 7 bases at J, with 12 bases between the two ends. Germline values: CDR1 SGHNT, CDR2 YENEEA. This CDR3 is built from 13 residues. Study findings and constraints: In samples taken after ART, diversity increased but remained below transplant donor control levels.

Note on this clone: Its antigen is as yet unknown.

The rearrangement joins TRBV11-3 to TRBJ2-1; D perhaps matches TRBD1 (5 bases). The sequence was obtained from a man aged 25 to 40 with HIV. Source: unsorted PBMCs, taken 3.4 years after starting antiretroviral therapy. CDR3 coding DNA: TGTGCCAGCAGCACCATGACAGCGAATGAGCAGTTCTTC. It codes for CASSTMTANEQFF.